The clone carrying this T cell receptor (beta chain) was seen ten or more times. This entry is derived from a study of read filtering for tumor transcriptome and immune sequencing. The overall study: The cohort had over 16 men and approximately 13 women aged roughly 47 to 80, mean about 66 years.

At the time of active disease, bone marrow was collected from every patient. The library was built from 400 to 500 ng RNA with molecular barcoded adaptors for alpha/delta and beta/gamma chains. TCRdb redid the calling of the reads with MiXCR, one entry per CDR3 protein. The sample includes 100,000 to 150,000 distinct CDR3 sequences, over 10% of them seen just once. The germline V gene has CDR1 MNHEY and CDR2 SVGAGI. V was pared by 6 bases and J by 6 bases, with 9 bases of the junction left unmatched. CDR3 size: 15 residues. The sequence was collected from a donor aged 40 or older with multiple myeloma. Sequences were obtained from a population of CD138-negative cells sorted from bone marrow. The chain links TRBV6-5 to TRBJ2-3; 10 nucleotides agree with TRBD2. Here the CDR3 DNA reads TGTGCCAGCAGACCCCCGGGACTAGCGAGCGATACGCAGTATTTT. This encodes CASRPPGLASDTQYF.